The clone carrying this T cell receptor beta chain came up a few times. The antigen is unknown. The germline V and J ends were trimmed by 2 bases and 3 bases, with 7 bases remaining between them. CDR3 length: 13 residues. This sample is part of a study of T cells after yellow fever vaccination. Study background: It was SMART-Seq v4 Ultra Low Input that prepared the fractions with low cell numbers. The study, taken as a whole, reports: Of the clonotypes, a small share occurred in both CD4 and CD8 compartments. Compared with primary, the secondary response was weaker and peaked at day 5, not 15.

Template-switching 5'RACE yielded the TCR cDNA; a universal primer site and UMIs were added in the process. Using its own MiXCR run on the 5' RACE reads, TCRdb lists one record per CDR3 protein. The sample has 300,000 to 400,000 distinct CDR3 sequences; around 11% are singletons. Sequencing used CD4+ T cells sorted from PBMCs, obtained 45 days after the yellow fever booster vaccination. The V gene is TRBV12-3 or TRBV12-4, the J gene TRBJ2-5; D might be TRBD2 (5 bases). The clonotype originates from a man aged 18-30 years who received the YFV17D yellow fever vaccine. This chain's CDR3 is CASSLNGEETQYF. The CDR3 DNA sequence: TGTGCCAGCAGTTTAAACGGGGAAGAGACCCAGTACTTC.